A single sample is the source of the 15 T cell receptor beta chains below, sequenced in a study of brain T cells in children with intractable seizures. The repertoire was sequenced with immunoSEQ multiplex PCR; TCRdb's copy has only in-frame clones and lacks some. There are about 340,000 clones in the sample; nearly 95% occur only once, and 5% to 7% lies in the top ten. Time point indicated: blood from clinic visit 5 months post-surgery; TSC patient then seizure free. The specimen comprised peripheral blood, sampled around 5 months after surgery. These receptor sequences come from a boy in the first two years of life with tuberous sclerosis and intractable seizures.

The rearrangement links TRBV5-1 to TRBJ1-6; D ambiguous. Trimming pared 2 bases from V and 0 bases from J, leaving 12 bases between. Germline V gene data show CDR1 as SGHRS and CDR2 as YFSETQ. This CDR3 has 17 residues. CDR3 region: CASSFLADTSYNSPLHF. CDR3 coding DNA: TGCGCCAGCAGCTTTTTAGCCGATACCTCCTATAATTCACCCCTCCACTTT.

This clone was seen once. The rearrangement joins TRBV3-1 (or the pseudogene TRBV3-2) to TRBJ2-7; D is possibly TRBD1 (6 bases). V was cut by 0 bases and J by 1 base, with 19 bases left in between. This CDR3 is built from 18 residues. CDR1 and CDR2 (germline): LGHDT, YNNKEL (reference sequence). The CDR3 DNA reads TGTGCCAGCAGCCAAGAATCCAGGGGAAGGGGTCGATCCTACGAGCAGTACTTC. This gives the protein CASSQESRGRGRSYEQYF.

This clone was counted between two and nine times. J is TRBJ1-2 and V is TRBV7-6; possibly TRBD1 for D (5 bases). Germline V lookup: CDR1 SGHVS, CDR2 FNYEAQ. There are 12 residues in the CDR3. The V gene lost 4 bases and the J gene lost 8 bases, with 11 bases spanning the gap. CDR3 nucleotides: TGTGCCAGCAGCTCTGGAGGGGTCGGCTACACCTTC. This codes for CASSSGGVGYTF.

This clone appeared a single time. This chain links TRBV15 with TRBJ2-2; 7 bases are shared with TRBD1. The V gene's germline CDR1 is LNHNV and CDR2 YYDKDF (reference sequence). V gave up 0 bases and J gave up 0 bases; unmatched junction bases: 10. The CDR3 is 19 amino acids. CDR3 DNA sequence: TGTGCCACCAGCAGAGAGAGTGGGTGGGGACAGTCGAACACCGGGGAGCTGTTTTTT. Translation gives CATSRESGWGQSNTGELFF. Drawing the rest from reference TRBV15 and TRBJ2-2, the complete variable domain is DAMVIQNPRYQVTQFGKPVTLSCSQTLNHNVMYWYQQKSSQAPKLLFHYYDKDFNNEADTPDNFQSRRPNTSFCFLDIRSPGLGDTAMYLCATSRESGWGQSNTGELFFGEGSRLTVL.

This rearrangement joins TRBV13 to TRBJ2-3; TRBD1 agrees at 10 bases. The CDR3 runs 15 residues. With V trimmed by 5 bases and J by 5 bases, 7 bases remained unmatched. Germline CDR1 PRHDT, CDR2 FYEKMQ (reference sequence). The CDR3 bases are TGTGCCAGCAGCAGGACCGGGACAGGGGAAGATACGCAGTATTTT. This gives the protein CASSRTGTGEDTQYF.

The rearrangement uses TRBV7-2 and TRBJ2-1; 15 positions agree with TRBD2. Germline V gene lookup returns CDR1 SGHTA and CDR2 FQGNSA. The CDR3 totals 19 residues. V dropped 4 bases and J dropped 0; count of bases not matched to a gene: 7. CDR3 region: CASSSPGTSGGSSYNEQFF. DNA for the CDR3: TGTGCCAGCAGCTCCCCCGGGACTAGCGGGGGGAGCTCCTACAATGAGCAGTTCTTC.

The chain employs TRBV6-5 and TRBJ2-7; D perhaps matches TRBD2 (6 bases). This CDR3 is built from 14 residues. Germline V CDR1 and CDR2: MNHEY, SVGAGI. V was trimmed by 4 bases and J by 0 bases, leaving 10 bases between them. CDR3 sequence: CASSFSGNSYEQYF. CDR3 nucleotide sequence: TGTGCCAGCAGTTTTAGCGGTAACTCCTACGAGCAGTACTTC.

This clone is a singleton in its sample. This sequence joins TRBV30 and TRBJ2-7; the match to TRBD1 covers 7 bases. This CDR3 comprises 13 residues. With 0 bases clipped from V and 6 bases from J, the junction kept 5 bases outside the gene matches. Germline V lookup: CDR1 GTSNPN, CDR2 SVGIG (reference sequence). The CDR3 DNA sequence: TGTGCCTGGAGTGTAGACAGGGTAGCCGAGCAGTACTTC. Encoded protein: CAWSVDRVAEQYF.

This chain joins TRBV30 and TRBJ2-7; D is possibly TRBD1 or TRBD2 (5 bases each). CDR1 and CDR2 from the germline V gene are GTSNPN and SVGIG (reference sequence). This CDR3 is 12 amino acids long. V shed 2 bases and J shed 5 bases, with 10 bases lying between them. CDR3 coding DNA: TGTGCCTGGAGTCTGGGGACCCACGAGCAGTACTTC. It yields the protein CAWSLGTHEQYF.

J is TRBJ1-1 and V is TRBV5-1; 7 bases fit TRBD1. This CDR3 region has 12 residues. Germline assignment: CDR1 SGHRS and CDR2 YFSETQ. After removal of 3 bases from V and 6 bases from J, the junction contained 2 bases not matched to a gene. The CDR3 DNA sequence: TGCGCCAGCAGCTCAGGGGGAGCTGAAGCTTTCTTT. Translated, it gives CASSSGGAEAFF.

J is TRBJ2-7 and V is TRBV10-3; D gene uncertain. Germline V gene sequence: CDR1 ENHRY, CDR2 SYGVKD. The V end was cut by 3 bases, the J end by 6 bases, with 12 bases between. The CDR3 loop spans 13 amino acids. DNA for the CDR3: TGTGCCATCAGTGAAGGTCGAACGGGCGAGCAGTACTTC. Translated, it gives CAISEGRTGEQYF.

The genes are TRBV23-1 and TRBJ1-6; possibly TRBD1 for D (5 bases). TRBV23-1 is an ORF, with its function uncertain. The V gene lost 2 bases and the J gene lost 0 bases, with 17 bases spanning the gap. This CDR3 is 19 amino acids long. The CDR3 spells CASSQTGAWPSSYNSPLHF. CDR3 DNA: TGCGCCAGCAGTCAAACAGGTGCCTGGCCCAGCTCCTATAATTCACCCCTCCACTTT.

This rearrangement joins TRBV27 to TRBJ2-2; no definite D call. Germline V lookup: CDR1 MNHEY, CDR2 SMNVEV (reference sequence). V gave up 11 bases and J gave up 7 bases, with 11 bases separating them. The CDR3 spans 11 residues. The CDR3 sequence is CASKGSGELFF. CDR3 DNA: TGTGCCTCCAAGGGAAGCGGGGAGCTGTTTTTT.

This chain connects TRBV11-3 to TRBJ1-5; no definite D call. The V and J ends lost 1 base and 8 bases respectively, with 6 bases between them. Per germline, CDR1 SGHNT and CDR2 YENEEA. This CDR3 spans 12 amino acids. CDR3 sequence reads: CASSLGGEPQHF. CDR3 bases: TGTGCCAGCAGCTTAGGAGGCGAGCCCCAGCATTTT.

The rearrangement links TRBV9 to TRBJ2-2; D possibly uses TRBD1 or TRBD2 (5 bases each). The V and J ends lost 6 bases and 4 bases respectively, with 10 bases between them. The germline CDR1 and CDR2 sequences are SGDLS and YYNGEE. The CDR3 extends over 13 amino acids. The CDR3 protein is CASNKGSTGELFF. Written as DNA, the CDR3 is TGTGCCAGCAACAAGGGGAGCACCGGGGAGCTGTTTTTT.